The T cell receptor (beta chain) under discussion was sequenced for a study of shared clonotypes between healthy human individuals. Sequencing was performed with immunoSEQ multiplex PCR; in TCRdb, only in-frame clones are kept and a portion is missing. Of 2 million to 2.5 million clones in the sample, about 92% were seen once. CD45RO-negative cells were positively selected for CCR7, leaving out terminally differentiated effector memory CD45RA+ cells. CDR3 length equals 14 residues. V gave up 3 bases and J gave up 4 bases; unmatched junction bases: 1. Per germline, CDR1 MRHNA and CDR2 SNTAGT. Material: naive CD8+ T cells from PBMCs. V gene TRBV6-4 combines with J gene TRBJ2-1; TRBD1 agrees at 9 bases. The TCR comes from a man in his late teens or twenties in good health. Some clones in this sample may be carry-over from other donors' samples. CDR3 sequence (DNA): TGTGCCAGCAGTGAGACAGGGGGGTACAATGAGCAGTTCTTC. It yields the protein CASSETGGYNEQFF.